Listed below are T cell receptor beta chains from one sample, sequenced in a study of regulatory T cells in long-lasting Graves disease. MiXCR, applied by TCRdb to the multiplex PCR reads, yields one record per CDR3 protein. The data show 300,000 to 400,000 distinct CDR3 sequences, with 16% seen just once and around 27% held by the top ten. This same sample was also taken into another study, of T cells in Graves' hyperthyroidism and ophthalmopathy.

Sequences were derived from peripheral blood mononuclear cells (PBMCs), sampled at new diagnosis, from a patient treated with antithyroid drugs. All receptors come from a man between 35 and 55 years old with Graves disease. The CDR3 runs from the conserved cysteine through the conserved F or W. The D gene is left open where the match is weak. Clone size is shown for a subset of rows, as once, few, many or a class of expanded clone.

v_call: TRBV4-1
clone_size: many
j_call: TRBJ2-7
d_call: TRBD2
cdr3_nt: TGCGCCAGCAGCCAAGTGGGGCGGGGGGTCTCCTACGAGCAGTACTTC
cdr3_aa: CASSQVGRGVSYEQYF

v_call: TRBV28
clone_size: few
j_call: TRBJ2-3
d_call: NA
cdr3_nt: TGTGCCAGCAGCCCGGACATATACACAGTTACGCAGTATTTT
cdr3_aa: CASSPDIYTVTQYF

v_call: TRBV10-2
clone_size: NA
j_call: TRBJ1-1
d_call: NA
cdr3_nt: TGCGCCAGCAGTCGGGGGGCAAGGGACACTGAAGCTTTCTTT
cdr3_aa: CASSRGARDTEAFF

v_call: TRBV24-1
clone_size: many
j_call: TRBJ1-5
d_call: TRBD1
cdr3_nt: TGTGCCACCAGCGGGGACAGGGGGGACAATCAGCCCCAGCATTTT
cdr3_aa: CATSGDRGDNQPQHF

v_call: TRBV28
clone_size: many
j_call: TRBJ2-3
d_call: TRBD2
cdr3_nt: TGTGCCAGCAGTTTTAGTAGCGGGGTAAGAGATACGCAGTATTTT
cdr3_aa: CASSFSSGVRDTQYF

v_call: TRBV7-9
clone_size: few
j_call: TRBJ2-1
d_call: NA
cdr3_nt: TGTGCCAGCAGCTTAGAGGTCGCGGGTGAGCAGTTCTTC
cdr3_aa: CASSLEVAGEQFF

v_call: TRBV19
clone_size: many
j_call: TRBJ2-7
d_call: NA
cdr3_nt: TGTGCCAGTAGTCCCGCACAGCACTACGAGCAGTACTTC
cdr3_aa: CASSPAQHYEQYF

v_call: TRBV7-9
clone_size: few
j_call: TRBJ1-2
d_call: TRBD1
cdr3_nt: TGTGCCAGCAGCTTATCCTCAGGGACAGGGGTCGGCTACACCTTC
cdr3_aa: CASSLSSGTGVGYTF

v_call: TRBV4-1
clone_size: few
j_call: TRBJ2-3
d_call: NA
cdr3_nt: TGCGCCAGCAGCCAAGGGTGGCCGGGCACAGATACGCAGTATTTT
cdr3_aa: CASSQGWPGTDTQYF

v_call: TRBV5-1
clone_size: many
j_call: TRBJ2-7
d_call: TRBD1
cdr3_nt: TGCGCCAGCAGCCCCAGACAGGGATACTCCTACGAGCAGTACTTC
cdr3_aa: CASSPRQGYSYEQYF

v_call: TRBV7-2
clone_size: many
j_call: TRBJ2-7
d_call: NA
cdr3_nt: TGTGCCAGCAGGCCAGGGGGGCGGAGCTCCTACGAGCAGTACTTC
cdr3_aa: CASRPGGRSSYEQYF

v_call: TRBV12-3/TRBV12-4
clone_size: many
j_call: TRBJ2-1
d_call: NA
cdr3_nt: TGTGCCAGCAGTTGGGACCACAGGTACAATGAGCAGTTCTTC
cdr3_aa: CASSWDHRYNEQFF